What follows are 22 T cell receptor beta chains derived from one specimen sequenced in a study of neurological immune-mediated disorders. TCRdb fed the 5' RACE reads into MiXCR, producing one record per CDR3 protein. The table has fewer than 60,000 distinct CDR3 sequences, over 10% seen once. Time point here: longitudinal time-point 2. Sample: PBMCs. The receptor source for this set is a male donor with HTLV-1-associated myelopathy (HAM/TSP).

This clonotype was seen repeatedly, ten times or more. The chain is built from TRBV5-1 and TRBJ1-1; 7 positions agree with TRBD1. Germline assignment: CDR1 SGHRS and CDR2 YFSETQ. The CDR3 is 15 residues long. V was clipped by 4 bases and J by 4 bases; unmatched bases: 10. CDR3 in amino acids: CASSARTGVSTEAFF. The CDR3 DNA reads TGCGCCAGCAGCGCTCGAACAGGGGTGAGCACTGAAGCTTTCTTT.

Many counts were recorded for this clonotype. This chain connects TRBV20-1 to TRBJ1-1, with no clear D. V was pared by 3 bases and J by 1 base, with 12 bases between. Germline lookup yields CDR1 DFQATT and CDR2 SNEGSKA (reference sequence). This CDR3 is 14 amino acids long. CDR3: CSARTSAENTEAFF. The CDR3 nucleotides are TGCAGTGCTAGGACCTCCGCAGAGAACACTGAAGCTTTCTTT.

This clonotype was detected ten times or more. The rearrangement joins TRBV12-3 or TRBV12-4 to TRBJ2-1; D gene ambiguous. The CDR3 is 14 residues long. V was cut by 3 bases and J by 6 bases, with 12 bases left in between. CDR3 in DNA: TGTGCCAGCAGTTTTGGATCAGGTGGCAATGAGCAGTTCTTC. Translated, it gives CASSFGSGGNEQFF.

This clonotype was seen repeatedly, ten times or more. The chain joins TRBV20-1 to TRBJ2-3; no clear D gene. CDR1 is DFQATT, CDR2 SNEGSKA, per germline (reference sequence). The CDR3 sequence is 16 residues long. The germline V and J ends were trimmed by 2 bases and 2 bases, with 17 bases remaining between them. CDR3 nucleotides: TGCAGTGCTAGAACTTCGGAGTTTTTTACCACAGATACGCAGTATTTT. It yields the protein CSARTSEFFTTDTQYF.

This clonotype was seen at least ten times. The rearrangement joins TRBV20-1 to TRBJ2-3, with a possible D match to TRBD2 (5 bases). Trimming cost V 6 bases and J 2 bases, with 12 bases left between them. There are 13 residues in the CDR3. The germline CDR1 and CDR2 sequences are DFQATT and SNEGSKA (reference sequence). CDR3 in DNA: TGCAGTGCCAGGAGGACTGCCACAGATACGCAGTATTTT. Translating gives CSARRTATDTQYF.

The table lists this clonotype with many counts. The chain uses TRBV20-1 and TRBJ2-1; 8 bases are a match to TRBD2. The length of the CDR3 is 15 residues. Trimming removed 0 bases from V and 4 bases from J; junction bases left unmatched: 5. Germline CDR1 reads DFQATT; CDR2 reads SNEGSKA (reference sequence). CDR3 amino acids: CSARDLSGGYNEQFF. The DNA for the CDR3 is TGCAGTGCTAGAGATTTGAGCGGGGGTTACAATGAGCAGTTCTTC.

This clonotype was recorded a few times. The junction does not match germline at one end; this may be a read error. DNA of the CDR3: TGTGCCAGCAGTTACTCGCCGGGGTCGGGTAATTCACCACTCCACTTT. Residues: CASSYSPGSGNSPLHF. The chain is built from TRBV6-5 and TRBJ1-6, with D uncertain. The CDR3 sequence is 16 residues long. Germline V CDR1 and CDR2: MNHEY, SVGAGI.

This clonotype appeared many times. V usage is TRBV6-2 or TRBV6-3 and J usage is TRBJ2-7; D ambiguous. CDR3 length: 13 amino acids. Trimming left V 11 bases short and J 3 bases short, with 17 bases between. Germline V lookup: CDR1 MNHEY, CDR2 SVGEGT. Here the CDR3 reads CAGSPDASYEQYF. CDR3 coding DNA: TGTGCCGGAAGCCCCGACGCCAGCTACGAGCAGTACTTC.

This clonotype was counted many times. The chain joins TRBV27 to TRBJ2-5, with TRBD1 identical over 10 bases. The CDR3 contains 15 residues. The ends lost 3 bases at V and 5 bases at J; junction bases unmatched: 6. Germline assignment: CDR1 MNHEY and CDR2 SMNVEV (reference sequence). In DNA form, the CDR3 reads TGTGCCAGCAGTTTGGACAGGGGGTTCTTGGAGACCCAGTACTTC. Protein sequence: CASSLDRGFLETQYF.

Points on this clonotype: Compared with germline, one end of the junction differs, possibly owing to a read error. The chain combines TRBV20-1 with TRBJ2-5; 8 bases match TRBD2. CDR1 is DFQATT and CDR2 is SNEGSKA in the germline V gene (reference sequence). The CDR3 is 15 residues long. CDR3 amino acids: CSDRDPSGGRETQYF. The CDR3 DNA reads TGCAGTGATAGAGATCCAAGCGGGGGTAGAGAGACCCAGTACTTC.

This clonotype showed up many times. The chain carries TRBV28 and TRBJ1-1; D might be TRBD1 (5 bases). The V and J ends lost 6 bases and 5 bases respectively, with 25 bases between them. This CDR3 comprises 17 residues. The germline V gene encodes CDR1 MDHEN and CDR2 SYDVKM. The CDR3 nucleotides read TGTGCCAGCAGACCCCCGCAGGACACTTGGTGGAGAACTGAAGCTTTCTTT. This translates into CASRPPQDTWWRTEAFF.

This clonotype was observed many times. This rearrangement joins TRBV6-5 to TRBJ2-7; D might be TRBD2 (5 bases). Germline values: CDR1 MNHEY, CDR2 SVGAGI. The ends were cut back, 6 bases at V and 4 bases at J, with 10 bases in the middle. This CDR3 has 12 residues. In nucleotides, the CDR3 is TGTGCCAGCAGGGGTCGCGGGTACGAGCAGTACTTC. This gives the protein CASRGRGYEQYF.

In this sample, this clonotype turned up many times. The chain couples TRBV9 to TRBJ2-2; 10 bases are shared with TRBD2. V shed 1 base, J shed 6 bases, and the junction held 3 bases outside the gene matches. This CDR3 has 15 residues. Germline lookup yields CDR1 SGDLS and CDR2 YYNGEE. Here the CDR3 reads CASSVSGGAPGELFF. For the CDR3, the DNA is TGTGCCAGCAGCGTAAGCGGGGGGGCCCCCGGGGAGCTGTTTTTT.

This clonotype was seen ten or more times. The CDR3 sequence: CASISSGGGNQPQHF. The DNA for the CDR3 is TGTGCCAGCATCTCCTCCGGGGGAGGCAATCAGCCCCAGCATTTT. V gene TRBV28 combines with J gene TRBJ1-5, with TRBD1 as a possible D gene (5 bases). CDR1 is MDHEN, CDR2 SYDVKM, per germline. This CDR3 comprises 15 residues. Trimming left V 7 bases short and J 2 bases short, with 15 bases between.

This clonotype showed up many times. The genes are TRBV5-1 and TRBJ2-1; D ambiguous. V lost 0 bases and J 3 bases, leaving 10 bases between the germline ends. The germline gives CDR1 SGHRS, CDR2 YFSETQ. This CDR3 has 15 amino acids. CDR3 nucleotides: TGCGCCAGCAGCTTGGTTAGTACAGACTACAATGAGCAGTTCTTC. Translated: CASSLVSTDYNEQFF.

This clonotype was counted many times. V is TRBV4-3 and J is TRBJ2-7; perhaps TRBD1 as D (6 bases). V was cut by 4 bases and J by 5 bases, with 24 bases left in between. CDR1 is LGHNA, CDR2 YSLEER, per germline. The CDR3 contains 17 residues. Here the CDR3 DNA reads TGCGCCAGCAGCCCGGTGCAGGGGCCAGGGCTTGTCAACGAGCAGTACTTC. It codes for CASSPVQGPGLVNEQYF.

This clonotype came up many times. The chain couples TRBV18 to TRBJ1-2; 7 bases agree with TRBD1. The CDR3 has 13 residues. Germline trimming cut 3 bases from V and 8 bases from J; bases unmatched to any gene: 6. Germline assignment: CDR1 KGHSH and CDR2 LQKENI. In DNA, the CDR3 is TGTGCCAGCTCACCGCCTACAGGGGAGGGCTACACCTTC. Amino acid sequence: CASSPPTGEGYTF.

This clonotype has at least ten counts. The chain carries TRBV10-3 and TRBJ2-3, with 11 positions matching TRBD1. CDR1 and CDR2 from the germline V gene are ENHRY and SYGVKD. The CDR3 length is 15 residues. V was pared by 3 bases and J by 3 bases, with 2 bases of the junction left unmatched. The CDR3, as DNA: TGTGCCATCAGTGAAGGACAGGGGGCAACAGATACGCAGTATTTT. Translation gives CAISEGQGATDTQYF.

As concerns this clonotype: At one end, the junction sequence differs from germline, possibly due to a read error. J is TRBJ2-1 and V is TRBV20-1, with D possibly TRBD1 on 5 matching bases. The CDR3 is 15 residues long. CDR1 and CDR2 from the germline V gene are DFQATT and SNEGSKA (reference sequence). CDR3 coding DNA: TGCAGTGCTAAGCCAGGGCTGGTCTCCTACAATGAGCATTTCTTC. It encodes CSAKPGLVSYNEHFF.

This clonotype occurred many times. This chain links TRBV20-1 with TRBJ1-1; tentatively, D is TRBD1 (6 bases). This CDR3 is built from 14 residues. Germline values: CDR1 DFQATT, CDR2 SNEGSKA (reference sequence). The V gene lost 4 bases and the J gene lost 1 base, with 13 bases spanning the gap. The CDR3: CSAKGTPPNTEAFF. CDR3 sequence (DNA): TGCAGTGCTAAGGGGACACCACCGAACACTGAAGCTTTCTTT.

This clonotype was observed at least ten times. The rearrangement joins TRBV25-1 to TRBJ1-6, with D perhaps TRBD1 (5 bases). Per the germline V gene, CDR1 is MGHDK and CDR2 is SYGVNS. Trimming took 1 base from V and 10 from J, leaving 14 bases between them. This CDR3 is built from 15 residues. CDR3 amino acids: CASSEFGGYGSPLHF. Written as DNA, the CDR3 is TGTGCCAGCAGTGAATTTGGGGGTTATGGATCACCCCTCCACTTT.

This clonotype appeared a few times. DNA for the CDR3: TGCAGCGTGCAGGGGGCTGGGGCCAACGTCCTGACTTTC. This encodes CSVQGAGANVLTF. The chain combines TRBV29-1 with TRBJ2-6, with TRBD1 identical over 7 bases. The length of the CDR3 is 13 residues. The V gene end was trimmed by 6 bases and the J gene end by 2 bases; junction bases not matched to a gene: 1. The germline CDR1 and CDR2 sequences are SQVTM and ANQGSEA.